This T cell receptor (beta chain) was recorded in a study of response to subunit inactivated influenza vaccine. This clonotype was recorded many times. TCRdb fed the RT-PCR reads into MiXCR, producing one record per CDR3 protein. The table records about 180,000 distinct CDR3 sequences, 7.5% to 10% of them present only once. The TCR originated in a man in his fifties who received an inactivated influenza vaccine. Specimen: non-naive T cells sorted from PBMCs, collected on the day of vaccination.

CDR3 region: CSARPRTSGSTQYF. CDR3 coding DNA: TGCAGTGCTAGGCCCCGAACTAGCGGCTCGACCCAGTACTTC. This rearrangement joins TRBV20-1 to TRBJ2-7; 8 bases align to TRBD2. Judging by the DNA end, TRBJ2-5 fits better; the J call may be wrong. The CDR3 totals 14 residues. Germline CDR1 and CDR2: DFQATT and SNEGSKA (reference sequence).